This T cell receptor (beta chain) is drawn from a study of identical twins. Template switching added a universal primer binding site, and final cDNA carried unique molecular identifiers. MiXCR was run by TCRdb on the 5' RACE reads, yielding one entry per CDR3 protein. This sample has hundreds of thousands of distinct CDR3 sequences, with more than 6.5% found just once. CDR3 size: 13 residues. The germline gives CDR1 SNHLY, CDR2 FYNNEI. Trimming took 8 bases from V and 7 from J; bases not matched to a gene: 7. Study results and caveats: Reduced insertions were recorded for abundant cord blood beta clonotypes, with no such pattern in memory repertoires.

In regard to this clonotype: What it recognizes is unknown.

The same sample was also used in a study of yellow fever vaccine responses in identical twins. That paper states: Reports say the vaccine T cell response in twins looked partly convergent and partly personalized.

The genes are TRBV2 and TRBJ2-1; TRBD1 aligns across 8 bases. Sequenced: memory (CD45RO+) T cells sorted from blood. This sequence originates from a woman aged 18-29 years in good health. CDR3 DNA: TGTGCCAGCGGAGGACAGGGTTTTAATGAGCAGTTCTTC. It is translated as CASGGQGFNEQFF.